The present T cell receptor (beta chain) was sequenced within a study of T cells in Graves' hyperthyroidism and ophthalmopathy. Study background: Initial diagnosis, before any treatment, was when peripheral blood was collected.

CDR1 is MNHEY and CDR2 is SVGEGT in the germline V gene. Trimming took 6 bases from V and 3 from J; bases not matched to a gene: 16. This CDR3 is built from 19 residues. Researchers amplified the TCR beta CDR3 regions from RNA transcripts. HTBI primers were employed in a first-round RT-PCR of the TCR CDR3. In TCRdb, the multiplex PCR reads were re-called with MiXCR into one record per CDR3 protein. The sample carries roughly 700,000 distinct CDR3 sequences, about 15% recorded once. PBMCs were sourced from approximately 10 ml fresh peripheral blood. The TCR originated in a woman aged 18 to 35 with Graves' hyperthyroidism. Sequences were obtained from blood. V and J are TRBV6-2 or TRBV6-3 and TRBJ2-7, with TRBD2 matching over 14 bases. CDR3 sequence: CASSLPGLAGVWVVYEQYF. Written as DNA, the CDR3 is TGTGCCAGCAGCCTTCCGGGACTAGCGGGAGTGTGGGTCGTCTACGAGCAGTACTTC.